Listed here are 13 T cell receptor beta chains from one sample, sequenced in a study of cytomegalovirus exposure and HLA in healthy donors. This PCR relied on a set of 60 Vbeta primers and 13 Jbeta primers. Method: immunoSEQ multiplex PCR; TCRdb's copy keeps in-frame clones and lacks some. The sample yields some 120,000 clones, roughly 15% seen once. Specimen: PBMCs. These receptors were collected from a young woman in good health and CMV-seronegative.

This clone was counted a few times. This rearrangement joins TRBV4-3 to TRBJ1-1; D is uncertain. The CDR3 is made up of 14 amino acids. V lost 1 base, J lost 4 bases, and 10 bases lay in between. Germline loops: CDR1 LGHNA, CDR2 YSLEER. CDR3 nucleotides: TGCGCCAGCAGCCAAGGGTCCCCGGGCACTGAAGCTTTCTTT. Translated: CASSQGSPGTEAFF.

The CDR3 nucleotides are TGTGCCTGGAGTGTTTCGGCGGGGACGATGGTGCGCTACACCTTC. The encoded protein is CAWSVSAGTMVRYTF. V usage is TRBV30 and J usage is TRBJ1-2, with D maybe TRBD1 (5 bases). The V end was cut by 0 bases, the J end by 9 bases, with 20 bases between. The germline V gene has CDR1 GTSNPN and CDR2 SVGIG (reference sequence). The CDR3 has 15 residues.

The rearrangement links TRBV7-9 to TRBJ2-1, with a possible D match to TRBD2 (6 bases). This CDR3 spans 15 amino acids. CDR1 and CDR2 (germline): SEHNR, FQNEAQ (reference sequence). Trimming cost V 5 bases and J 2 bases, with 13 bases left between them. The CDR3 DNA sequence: TGTGCCAGCAGCCCGCGGGATTTACCCTACAATGAGCAGTTCTTC. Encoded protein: CASSPRDLPYNEQFF.

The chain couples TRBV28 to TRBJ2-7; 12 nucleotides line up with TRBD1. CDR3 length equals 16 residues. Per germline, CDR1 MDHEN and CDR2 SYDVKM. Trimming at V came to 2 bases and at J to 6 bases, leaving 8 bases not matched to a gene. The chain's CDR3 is CASSLGTGGAPGEQYF. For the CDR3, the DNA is TGTGCCAGCAGTTTAGGGACAGGGGGCGCGCCGGGCGAGCAGTACTTC.

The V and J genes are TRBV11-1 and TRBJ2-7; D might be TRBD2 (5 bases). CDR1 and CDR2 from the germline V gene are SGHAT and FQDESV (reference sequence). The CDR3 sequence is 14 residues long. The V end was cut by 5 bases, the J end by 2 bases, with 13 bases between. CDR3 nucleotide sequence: TGTGCCAGCAGCCTTGGACTCAGAACCTACGAGCAGTACTTC. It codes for CASSLGLRTYEQYF.

The CDR3 sequence is CASSLLPQGMNTEAFF. DNA of the CDR3: TGTGCCAGCAGCCTATTACCTCAGGGTATGAACACTGAAGCTTTCTTT. This rearrangement joins TRBV14 to TRBJ1-1; D is possibly TRBD1 (5 bases). Germline V gives CDR1 SGHDN, CDR2 FVKESK. The CDR3 extends over 16 amino acids. Trimming took 4 bases from V and 0 from J, leaving 15 bases between them.

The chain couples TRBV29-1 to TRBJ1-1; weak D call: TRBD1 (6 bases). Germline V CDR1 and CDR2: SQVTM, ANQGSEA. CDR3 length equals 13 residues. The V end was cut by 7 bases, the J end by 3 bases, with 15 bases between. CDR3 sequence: CSGEGGRDTEAFF. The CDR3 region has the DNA TGCAGCGGGGAGGGGGGCAGGGACACTGAAGCTTTCTTT.

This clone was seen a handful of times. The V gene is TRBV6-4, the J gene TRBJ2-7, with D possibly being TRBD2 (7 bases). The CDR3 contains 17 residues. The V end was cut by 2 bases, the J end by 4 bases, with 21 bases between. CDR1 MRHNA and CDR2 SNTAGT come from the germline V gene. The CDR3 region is CASSDTPKGGDPYEQYF. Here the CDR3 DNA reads TGTGCCAGCAGTGACACACCGAAAGGGGGGGACCCTTACGAGCAGTACTTC.

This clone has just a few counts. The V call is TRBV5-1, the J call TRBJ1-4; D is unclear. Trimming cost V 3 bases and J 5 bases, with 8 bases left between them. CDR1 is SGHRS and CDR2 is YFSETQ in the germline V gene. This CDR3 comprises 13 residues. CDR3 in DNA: TGCGCCAGCAGCTCACCGAGGAATGAAAAACTGTTTTTT. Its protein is CASSSPRNEKLFF.

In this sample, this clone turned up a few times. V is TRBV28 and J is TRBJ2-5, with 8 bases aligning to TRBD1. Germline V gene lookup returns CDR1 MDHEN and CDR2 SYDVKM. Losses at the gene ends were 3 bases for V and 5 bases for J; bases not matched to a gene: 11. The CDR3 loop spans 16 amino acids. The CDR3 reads CASSFYAGTGGETQYF. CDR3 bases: TGTGCCAGCAGTTTTTATGCCGGGACAGGCGGGGAGACCCAGTACTTC.

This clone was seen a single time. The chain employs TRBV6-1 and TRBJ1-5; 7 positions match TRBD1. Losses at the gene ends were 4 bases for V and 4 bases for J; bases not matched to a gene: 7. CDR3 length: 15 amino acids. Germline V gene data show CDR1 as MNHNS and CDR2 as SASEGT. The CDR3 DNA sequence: TGTGCCAGCAGTGTAGTAACAGGGGATAATCAGCCCCAGCATTTT. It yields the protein CASSVVTGDNQPQHF.

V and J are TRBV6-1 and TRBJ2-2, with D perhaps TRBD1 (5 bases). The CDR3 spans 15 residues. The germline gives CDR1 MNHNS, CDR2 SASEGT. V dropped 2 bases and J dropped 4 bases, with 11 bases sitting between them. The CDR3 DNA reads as TGTGCCAGCAGTGAAAGGTGGGGCGGCACCGGGGAGCTGTTTTTT. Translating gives CASSERWGGTGELFF.

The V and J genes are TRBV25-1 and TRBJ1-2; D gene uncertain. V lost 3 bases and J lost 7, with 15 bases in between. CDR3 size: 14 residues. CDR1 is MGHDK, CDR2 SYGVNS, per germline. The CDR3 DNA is TGTGCCAGCAGTGACTCAGTCACACGCGGTGGCTACACCTTC. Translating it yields CASSDSVTRGGYTF.